This note documents a single T cell receptor (beta chain) sequence. Its antigen is not known. Via MiXCR, TCRdb re-called the reads, giving one row per CDR3 protein. The sample carries around 710,000 distinct CDR3 sequences, almost 30% recorded once. This entry comes from a study of T cell repertoires in cytomegalovirus infection. In the study overall: CMV epitopes used comprised recently identified HLA-C-restricted ones and well-studied HLA-B-restricted ones. It can be stated that public TCR beta signatures indicated CMV infection as well as a matching HLA type. Whole-study findings and limits: Within the response measured ex vivo, HLA-C-restricted CMV-specific TCR beta clonotypes were dominant. Frequencies of public TCR beta families were cumulated, and this identified carriers of CMV plus the relevant HLA.

Deletions cut 4 bases from V and 0 bases from J, with 10 bases between. Germline CDR1 reads LNHDA; CDR2 reads SQIVND (reference sequence). The CDR3 length is 15 residues. This chain connects TRBV19 to TRBJ2-1; D uncertain. The starting material was cultured CD8+ T cells from PBMCs, obtained from culture after CMV antigen stimulation. This receptor was identified in a human donor in good health (CMV status not recorded). Some clones in this sample may be carry-over from other donors' samples. CDR3 sequence reads: CASSNSHNSYNEQFF. As DNA, the CDR3 is TGTGCCAGTAGTAATTCCCATAACTCCTACAATGAGCAGTTCTTC.